These 21 T cell receptor beta chains were sequenced from one sample in a study of radiotherapy plus CTLA-4 blockade in lung cancer. Measured with immunoSEQ multiplex PCR; TCRdb has only the in-frame clones, and not every one. Of approximately 97,000 clones listed, 83% are singletons. The sequenced sample was peripheral blood, obtained from a patient treated with radiotherapy plus ipilimumab. These receptor sequences come from a human donor with non-small cell lung cancer who had stable disease on radiotherapy plus ipilimumab.

This chain uses TRBV5-5 with TRBJ1-2; possibly TRBD1 for D (5 bases). The CDR3 has 14 amino acids. Trimming took 0 bases from V and 0 from J, leaving 6 bases between them. Germline V gives CDR1 SGHKS, CDR2 YYEKEE (reference sequence). The CDR3: CASSLAGANYGYTF. CDR3 sequence (DNA): TGTGCCAGCAGCTTGGCGGGGGCTAACTATGGCTACACCTTC.

The rearrangement joins TRBV7-8 to TRBJ2-7; maybe TRBD1 (5 bases). Per germline, CDR1 SGHVS and CDR2 FQNEAQ. Trimming took 1 base from V and 6 from J, leaving 16 bases between them. This CDR3 has 15 residues. The CDR3 spells CASSLGQLSKGEQYF. DNA of the CDR3: TGTGCCAGCAGCTTAGGACAGTTAAGTAAGGGCGAGCAGTACTTC.

This chain joins TRBV4-1 and TRBJ2-7, with 11 bases identical to TRBD2. This CDR3 has 19 amino acids. J gave up 2 bases and V 1 base, and 13 bases lay outside the gene matches. CDR1 is MGHRA and CDR2 is YSYEKL in the germline V gene. The chain's CDR3 is CASSQARLGTSGSTYEQYF. CDR3 nucleotides: TGCGCCAGCAGCCAAGCCCGATTAGGGACTAGCGGTTCCACCTACGAGCAGTACTTC.

The chain couples TRBV5-1 to TRBJ2-6, with no clear D. Germline assignment: CDR1 SGHRS and CDR2 YFSETQ. Trimming stripped 6 bases from V and 4 bases from J, with 23 bases between. CDR3 length: 18 amino acids. As DNA, the CDR3 is TGCGCCAGCATGCCGGGTAGTGGGCCATCGCCCGGGGCCAACGTCCTGACTTTC. Translation: CASMPGSGPSPGANVLTF.

The chain has TRBV5-1 and TRBJ2-6; D not certain. Germline CDR1 and CDR2: SGHRS and YFSETQ. The CDR3 sequence is 15 residues long. Trimming left V 4 bases short and J 0 bases short, with 8 bases between. The CDR3 DNA is TGCGCCAGCAGCCTGGAGCCCTCTGGGGCCAACGTCCTGACTTTC. The encoded protein is CASSLEPSGANVLTF.

The chain recombines TRBV5-1 with TRBJ1-2, with TRBD1 as a possible D gene (5 bases). The CDR3 covers 14 residues. CDR1 and CDR2 (germline): SGHRS, YFSETQ. The V end was cut by 0 bases, the J end by 8 bases, with 14 bases between. The CDR3 DNA reads TGCGCCAGCAGCTTGGTGGGGACTGCTAGCGGCTACACCTTC. Amino acid sequence: CASSLVGTASGYTF.

The chain has TRBV7-9 and TRBJ1-2; a possible D gene is TRBD1 (5 bases). CDR3 length: 14 residues. In germline, CDR1 is SEHNR, CDR2 FQNEAQ (reference sequence). V dropped 2 bases and J dropped 7 bases, with 14 bases sitting between them. The CDR3 is CASSLIQGLGGYTF. DNA for the CDR3: TGTGCCAGCAGCTTAATTCAGGGCCTTGGTGGCTACACCTTC.

Worth noting for this clone: Other DNA sequences in the sample encode the same CDR3. The genes are TRBV6-1 and TRBJ2-5; 7 bases align to TRBD2. The CDR3 is made up of 15 amino acids. Germline V gene sequence: CDR1 MNHNS, CDR2 SASEGT. Trimming cost V 6 bases and J 5 bases; bases outside gene matches: 12. The CDR3: CASSLLGRSGETQYF. The CDR3 region has the DNA TGTGCCAGCAGCCTCCTCGGGAGGAGTGGGGAGACCCAGTACTTC.

As DNA, the CDR3 is TGTGCCAGCAGCGCCTCAGCGGATTTAGGCTACACCTTC. Protein sequence: CASSASADLGYTF. This chain uses TRBV9 with TRBJ1-2; D is ambiguous. CDR3 length: 13 residues. V was trimmed by 3 bases and J by 8 bases, leaving 14 bases between them. The germline gives CDR1 SGDLS, CDR2 YYNGEE.

The J gene is TRBJ1-1, the V gene TRBV11-3; D gene unclear. The V gene lost 1 base and the J gene lost 3 bases, with 3 bases spanning the gap. Germline CDR1 and CDR2: SGHNT and YENEEA. CDR3 size: 12 residues. CDR3 protein: CASSLGDTEAFF. CDR3 in DNA: TGTGCCAGCAGCTTAGGGGACACTGAAGCTTTCTTT.

The chain links TRBV27 to TRBJ2-7; D may be TRBD1 (5 bases). CDR1 is MNHEY, CDR2 SMNVEV, per germline (reference sequence). The CDR3 contains 15 residues. The V end was cut by 0 bases, the J end by 3 bases, with 12 bases between. Here the CDR3 DNA reads TGTGCCAGCAGTTTATCGGGTGACAGAAACTACGAGCAGTACTTC. Residues: CASSLSGDRNYEQYF.

To note about this clone: The sample contains more than one DNA sequence encoding this CDR3. This chain joins TRBV28 and TRBJ1-5; D might be TRBD1 (6 bases). Germline V CDR1 and CDR2: MDHEN, SYDVKM. The CDR3 runs to 14 residues. Trimming removed 8 bases at V and 2 bases at J, with 13 bases between. CDR3 nucleotide sequence: TGTGCCAGCGGATTACAGGGTGGCAATCAGCCCCAGCATTTT. Translated: CASGLQGGNQPQHF.

This clone has a single count. This chain joins TRBV6-1 and TRBJ2-7, with TRBD2 identical over 8 bases. Germline assignment: CDR1 MNHNS and CDR2 SASEGT. Germline trimming cut 6 bases from V and 3 bases from J; bases unmatched to any gene: 7. The CDR3 consists of 14 residues. The DNA for the CDR3 is TGTGCCAGCAGCAAGACTAGCGCCGGCTACGAGCAGTACTTC. Its translation: CASSKTSAGYEQYF.

The chain carries TRBV7-6 and TRBJ1-4; TRBD1 matches 9 bases. Germline-derived CDR1 and CDR2 are SGHVS and FNYEAQ. This CDR3 region has 15 residues. V dropped 5 bases and J dropped 3; count of bases not matched to a gene: 4. CDR3 sequence: CASSDRGLANEKLFF. In DNA form, the CDR3 reads TGTGCCAGCAGCGACAGGGGGTTAGCTAATGAAAAACTGTTTTTT.

The chain employs TRBV28 and TRBJ2-7; D is possibly TRBD1 or TRBD2 (5 bases each). V shed 6 bases and J shed 4 bases, with 16 bases lying between them. The germline V gene has CDR1 MDHEN and CDR2 SYDVKM. The CDR3 covers 14 residues. The CDR3 here is CASSFGPGRYEQYF. The CDR3 nucleotides are TGTGCCAGCAGCTTTGGACCAGGGAGATACGAGCAGTACTTC.

The rearrangement joins TRBV28 to TRBJ1-5; 9 bases match TRBD1. The CDR3 is 16 residues long. CDR1 is MDHEN and CDR2 is SYDVKM in the germline V gene. Unmatched junction bases numbered 10, after V lost 6 bases and J lost 4 bases. The CDR3 region is CASRLPGQGKNQPQHF. CDR3 nucleotides: TGTGCCAGCAGACTGCCGGGACAGGGCAAAAATCAGCCCCAGCATTTT.

This clone has a single count. The chain couples TRBV19 to TRBJ1-1, with D uncertain. The germline V gene encodes CDR1 LNHDA and CDR2 SQIVND (reference sequence). This CDR3 comprises 17 residues. V lost 3 bases, J lost 0 bases, and 17 bases lay in between. The CDR3 sequence is CASSIPQTRIMNTEAFF. In DNA, the CDR3 is TGTGCCAGTAGTATCCCCCAGACGAGAATAATGAACACTGAAGCTTTCTTT. Based on the CDR3 plus reference TRBV19 and TRBJ1-1, the full variable domain is DGGITQSPKYLFRKEGQNVTLSCEQNLNHDAMYWYRQDPGQGLRLIYYSQIVNDFQKGDIAEGYSVSREKKESFPLTVTSAQKNPTAFYLCASSIPQTRIMNTEAFFGQGTRLTVV.

This rearrangement joins TRBV7-6 to TRBJ2-1; 12 bases match TRBD2. The germline V gene has CDR1 SGHVS and CDR2 FNYEAQ. The CDR3 is made up of 18 amino acids. V lost 6 bases and J lost 6; bases outside the gene matches: 15. CDR3 region: CASSSSLAGGRKVNEQFF. The CDR3, as DNA: TGTGCCAGCAGTTCGTCCCTAGCGGGGGGGCGCAAAGTCAATGAGCAGTTCTTC.

The chain joins TRBV30 to TRBJ2-2, with D hard to call. Trimming stripped 0 bases from V and 6 bases from J, with 14 bases between. The CDR3 has 15 residues. In germline, CDR1 is GTSNPN, CDR2 SVGIG (reference sequence). CDR3 bases: TGTGCCTGGAGTGTACAGCACGTGGATTCCGGGGAGCTGTTTTTT. It codes for CAWSVQHVDSGELFF. Complete variable domain (other parts from reference TRBV30 and TRBJ2-2): SQTIHQWPATLVQPVGSPLSLECTVEGTSNPNLYWYRQAAGRGLQLLFYSVGIGQISSEVPQNLSASRPQDRQFILSSKKLLLSDSGFYLCAWSVQHVDSGELFFGEGSRLTVL.

A single count supports this clone. The rearrangement links TRBV27 to TRBJ2-3, with 8 positions matching TRBD1. The CDR3 length is 16 residues. CDR1 and CDR2 from the germline V gene are MNHEY and SMNVEV (reference sequence). V dropped 4 bases and J dropped 2; count of bases not matched to a gene: 8. The CDR3 DNA reads TGTGCCAGCAGTTCCCGCGGACAGGGATCCACAGATACGCAGTATTTT. It encodes CASSSRGQGSTDTQYF.

The genes are TRBV11-2 and TRBJ2-5, with D possibly being TRBD1 (7 bases). V was pared by 1 base and J by 4 bases, with 13 bases between. CDR1 and CDR2 from the germline V gene are SGHAT and FQNNGV. There are 15 residues in the CDR3. This chain's CDR3 is CASSLGQGGGETQYF. The CDR3 DNA reads TGTGCCAGCAGCTTAGGGCAGGGGGGAGGAGAGACCCAGTACTTC.